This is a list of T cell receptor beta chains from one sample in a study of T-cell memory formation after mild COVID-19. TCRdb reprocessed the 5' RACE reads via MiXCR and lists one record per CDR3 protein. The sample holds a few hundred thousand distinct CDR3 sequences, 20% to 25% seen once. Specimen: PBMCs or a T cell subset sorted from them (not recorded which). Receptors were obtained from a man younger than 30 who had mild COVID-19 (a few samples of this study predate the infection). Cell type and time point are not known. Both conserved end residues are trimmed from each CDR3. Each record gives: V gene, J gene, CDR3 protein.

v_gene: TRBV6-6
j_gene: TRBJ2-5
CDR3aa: ASSADSRRCR

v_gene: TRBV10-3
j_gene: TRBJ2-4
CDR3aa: AISESNHRAKNIQY

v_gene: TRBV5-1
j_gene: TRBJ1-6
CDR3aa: ASSPSGGGSPLH

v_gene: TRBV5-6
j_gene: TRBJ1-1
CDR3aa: ASSLSWRNTEAF

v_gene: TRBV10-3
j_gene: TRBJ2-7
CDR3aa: AISDSGQGNYEQY

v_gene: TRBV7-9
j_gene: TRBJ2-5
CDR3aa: ASSKTRGRETQY

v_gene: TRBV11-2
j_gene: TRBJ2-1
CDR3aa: ASSSLGGGLAGEQF

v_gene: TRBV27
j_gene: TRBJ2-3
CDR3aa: ASSRGAVDTQY

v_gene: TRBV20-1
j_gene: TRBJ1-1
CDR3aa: SAPYRATEAF

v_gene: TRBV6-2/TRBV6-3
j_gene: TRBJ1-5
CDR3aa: ASRVGGSNQPQH

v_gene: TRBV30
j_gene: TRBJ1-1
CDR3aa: AWSWAPRHDTEAF